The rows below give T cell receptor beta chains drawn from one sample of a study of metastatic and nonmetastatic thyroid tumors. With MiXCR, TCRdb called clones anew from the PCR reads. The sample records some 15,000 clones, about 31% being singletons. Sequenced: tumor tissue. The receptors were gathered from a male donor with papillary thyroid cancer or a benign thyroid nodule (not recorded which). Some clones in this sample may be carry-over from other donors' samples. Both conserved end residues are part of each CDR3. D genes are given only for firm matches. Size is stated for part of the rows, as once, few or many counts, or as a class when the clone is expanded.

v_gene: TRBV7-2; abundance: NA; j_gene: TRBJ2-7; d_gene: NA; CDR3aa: CASSLKGSYEQYF; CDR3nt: TGTGCCAGCAGCTTGAAGGGCTCCTACGAGCAGTACTTC
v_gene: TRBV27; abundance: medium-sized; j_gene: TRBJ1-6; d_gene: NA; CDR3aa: CATTDSGYRDNSPLHF; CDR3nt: TGTGCCACCACCGATTCAGGATACCGGGATAATTCACCCCTCCACTTT
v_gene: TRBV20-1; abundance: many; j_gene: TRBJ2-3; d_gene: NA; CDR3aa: CSAWGFTDTQYF; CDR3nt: TGCAGTGCGTGGGGGTTTACAGATACGCAGTATTTT
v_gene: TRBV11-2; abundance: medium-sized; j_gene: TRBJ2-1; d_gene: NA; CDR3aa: CASSLEGDTYNEQFF; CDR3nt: TGTGCCAGCAGCTTGGAGGGGGACACCTACAATGAGCAGTTCTTC
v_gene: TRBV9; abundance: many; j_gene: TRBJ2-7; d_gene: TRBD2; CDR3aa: CASSVSGGDEQYF; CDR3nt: TGTGCCAGCAGCGTTAGCGGGGGGGACGAGCAGTACTTC
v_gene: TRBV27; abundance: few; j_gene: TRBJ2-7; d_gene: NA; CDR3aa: CASSPRINPSSYEQYF; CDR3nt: TGTGCCAGCAGTCCACGCATAAACCCTAGCTCCTACGAGCAGTACTTC
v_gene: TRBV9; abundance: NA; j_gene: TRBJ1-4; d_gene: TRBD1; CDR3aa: CASWGQGPTNEKLFF; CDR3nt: TGTGCCAGCTGGGGACAGGGTCCAACTAATGAAAAACTGTTTTTT
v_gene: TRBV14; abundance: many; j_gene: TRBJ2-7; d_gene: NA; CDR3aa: CASSPTGFKGEQYF; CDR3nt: TGTGCCAGCAGCCCGACAGGCTTTAAAGGCGAGCAGTACTTC
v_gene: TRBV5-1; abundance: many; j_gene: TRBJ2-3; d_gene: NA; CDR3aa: CASSPGVASGTDTQYF; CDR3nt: TGCGCCAGCAGCCCGGGGGTAGCGAGTGGCACAGATACGCAGTATTTT
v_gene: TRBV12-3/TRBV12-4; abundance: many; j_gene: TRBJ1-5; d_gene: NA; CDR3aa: CASSRGGPQHF; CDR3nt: TGTGCCAGCAGTCGAGGGGGGCCCCAGCATTTT
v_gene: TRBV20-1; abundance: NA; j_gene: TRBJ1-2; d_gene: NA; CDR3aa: CSARGQTGMSYTF; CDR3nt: TGCAGTGCTAGAGGTCAGACAGGCATGAGCTACACCTTC
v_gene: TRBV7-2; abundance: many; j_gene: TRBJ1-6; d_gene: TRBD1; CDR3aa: CASSRDRHNSPLHF; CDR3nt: TGTGCCAGCAGTCGGGACAGACATAATTCACCCCTCCACTTT
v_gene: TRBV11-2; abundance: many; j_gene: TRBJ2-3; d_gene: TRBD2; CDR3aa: CASSLGGLASTDTQYF; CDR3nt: TGTGCCAGCAGCTTAGGGGGACTAGCGAGCACAGATACGCAGTATTTT
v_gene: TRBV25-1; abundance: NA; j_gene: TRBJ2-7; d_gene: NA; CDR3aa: CASSDTYQAYEQYF; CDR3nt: TGTGCCAGCAGTGATACCTACCAAGCCTACGAGCAGTACTTC
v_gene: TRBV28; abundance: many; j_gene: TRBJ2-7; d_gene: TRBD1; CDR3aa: CASTFGDRSYEQYF; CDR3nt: TGTGCCAGCACCTTTGGGGACAGAAGCTACGAGCAGTACTTC
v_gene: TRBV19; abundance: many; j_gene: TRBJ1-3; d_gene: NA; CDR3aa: CASRSSGNTIYF; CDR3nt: TGTGCCAGTAGAAGTTCTGGAAACACCATATATTTT
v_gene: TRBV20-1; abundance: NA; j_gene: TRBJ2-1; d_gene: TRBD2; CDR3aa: CSLTWGEGHNEQFF; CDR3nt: TGCAGTTTAACCTGGGGGGAGGGCCACAATGAGCAGTTCTTC
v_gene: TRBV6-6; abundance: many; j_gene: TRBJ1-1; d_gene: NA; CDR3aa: CACSTLDRTEAFF; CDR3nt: TGTGCCTGCAGTACTTTGGACAGAACTGAAGCTTTCTTT
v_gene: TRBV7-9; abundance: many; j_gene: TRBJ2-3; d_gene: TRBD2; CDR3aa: CASSLLAGGTDTQYF; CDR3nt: TGTGCCAGCAGCTTACTCGCGGGAGGGACAGATACGCAGTATTTT
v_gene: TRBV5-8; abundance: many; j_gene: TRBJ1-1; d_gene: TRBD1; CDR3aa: CASSSPGTGDAEAFF; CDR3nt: TGTGCCAGCAGCTCACCCGGGACAGGGGACGCTGAAGCTTTCTTT
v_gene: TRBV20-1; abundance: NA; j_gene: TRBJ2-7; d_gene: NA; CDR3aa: CSARSQCTVEQYF; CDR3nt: TGCAGTGCTAGGTCTCAGTGTACCGTCGAGCAGTACTTC
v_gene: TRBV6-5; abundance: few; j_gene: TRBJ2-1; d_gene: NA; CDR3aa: CASSFVGEQFF; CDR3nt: TGTGCCAGCAGTTTTGTGGGTGAGCAGTTCTTC
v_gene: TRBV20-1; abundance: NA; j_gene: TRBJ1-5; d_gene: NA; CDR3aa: CSGSAGPTSNQPQHF; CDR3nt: TGCAGTGGCTCCGCCGGGCCTACAAGCAATCAGCCCCAGCATTTT
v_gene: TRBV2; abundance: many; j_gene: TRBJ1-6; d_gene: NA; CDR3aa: CASSEVGERYF; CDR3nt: TGTGCCAGCAGTGAAGTAGGTGAACGTTACTTT
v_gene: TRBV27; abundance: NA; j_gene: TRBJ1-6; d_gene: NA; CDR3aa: CASSLWGRGTNSPLHF; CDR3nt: TGTGCCAGCAGTTTGTGGGGACGGGGGACCAATTCACCCCTCCACTTT
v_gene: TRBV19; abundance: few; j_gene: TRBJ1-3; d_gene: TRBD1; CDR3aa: CASRENRGSGNTIYF; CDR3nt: TGTGCCAGTAGGGAAAACAGGGGCTCTGGAAACACCATATATTTT
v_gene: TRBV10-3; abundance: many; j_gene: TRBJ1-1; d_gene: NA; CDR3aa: CAISESMAANTEAFF; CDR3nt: TGTGCCATCAGTGAGTCGATGGCAGCTAACACTGAAGCTTTCTTT
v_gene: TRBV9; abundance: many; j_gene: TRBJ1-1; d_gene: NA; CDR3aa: CASSVDGNTEAFF; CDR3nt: TGTGCCAGCAGCGTAGACGGGAACACTGAAGCTTTCTTT
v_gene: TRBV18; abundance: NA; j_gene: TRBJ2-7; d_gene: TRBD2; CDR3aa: CASSLKGGSGLAGGEQYF; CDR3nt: TGTGCCAGCTCACTCAAAGGGGGGTCGGGACTAGCGGGAGGCGAGCAGTACTTC
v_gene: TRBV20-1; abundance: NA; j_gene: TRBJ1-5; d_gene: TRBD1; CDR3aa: CSASRLGQSNQPQHF; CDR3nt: TGCAGTGCTAGTCGGTTGGGACAGAGTAATCAGCCCCAGCATTTT
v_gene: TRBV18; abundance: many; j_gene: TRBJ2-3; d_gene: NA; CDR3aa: CASSPGQASTDTQYF; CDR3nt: TGTGCCAGCTCACCAGGGCAGGCTAGCACAGATACGCAGTATTTT
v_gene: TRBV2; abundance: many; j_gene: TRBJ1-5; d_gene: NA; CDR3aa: CASGEGNQPQHF; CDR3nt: TGTGCCAGCGGGGAGGGCAATCAGCCCCAGCATTTT
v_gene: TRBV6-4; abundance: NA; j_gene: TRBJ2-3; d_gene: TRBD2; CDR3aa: CASSAREVDTQYF; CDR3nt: TGTGCCAGCAGCGCTCGGGAGGTGGATACGCAGTATTTT
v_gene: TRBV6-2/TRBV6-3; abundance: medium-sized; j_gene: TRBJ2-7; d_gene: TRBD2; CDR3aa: CASSFSPTSGRVHEQYF; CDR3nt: TGTGCCAGCAGTTTCTCACCTACTAGCGGGAGGGTCCACGAGCAGTACTTC
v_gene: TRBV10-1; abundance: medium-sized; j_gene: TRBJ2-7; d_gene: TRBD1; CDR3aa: CASSTGQRGEQYF; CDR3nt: TGCGCCAGCAGTACGGGACAGAGGGGCGAGCAGTACTTC
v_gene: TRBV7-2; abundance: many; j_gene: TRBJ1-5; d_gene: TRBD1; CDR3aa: CASRWTGNPAQPQHF; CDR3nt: TGTGCCAGCAGGTGGACAGGGAACCCAGCTCAGCCCCAGCATTTT
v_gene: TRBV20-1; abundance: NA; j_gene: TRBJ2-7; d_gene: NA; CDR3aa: CSARRGVEQYF; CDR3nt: TGCAGTGCTAGACGCGGGGTCGAGCAGTACTTC
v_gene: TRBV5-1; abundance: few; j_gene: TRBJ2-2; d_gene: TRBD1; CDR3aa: CASSFDRVGSGELFF; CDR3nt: TGCGCCAGCAGTTTTGACAGGGTTGGGAGCGGGGAGCTGTTTTTT
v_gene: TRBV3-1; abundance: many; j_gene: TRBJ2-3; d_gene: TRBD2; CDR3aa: CASSQLAGVGDTQYF; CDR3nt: TGTGCCAGCAGCCAGTTAGCGGGGGTGGGAGATACGCAGTATTTT
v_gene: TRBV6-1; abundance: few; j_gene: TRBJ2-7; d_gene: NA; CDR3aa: CASRNGVEQYF; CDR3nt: TGTGCCAGCAGGAACGGGGTCGAGCAGTACTTC
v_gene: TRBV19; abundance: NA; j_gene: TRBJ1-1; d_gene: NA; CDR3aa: CASSIPAGAEAFF; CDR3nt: TGTGCCAGTAGTATTCCGGCGGGGGCTGAAGCTTTCTTT
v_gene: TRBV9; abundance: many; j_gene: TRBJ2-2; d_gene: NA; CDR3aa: CASSAEGSGELFF; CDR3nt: TGTGCCAGCAGCGCTGAGGGCTCCGGGGAGCTGTTTTTT
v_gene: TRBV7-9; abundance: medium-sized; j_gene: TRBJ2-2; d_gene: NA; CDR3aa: CASSLTGNWAGELFF; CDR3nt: TGTGCCAGCAGCCTTACAGGGAACTGGGCCGGGGAGCTGTTTTTT
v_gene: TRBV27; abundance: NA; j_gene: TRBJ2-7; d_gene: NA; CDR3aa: CASSLVSSVLYEQYF; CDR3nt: TGTGCCAGCAGCCTTGTGAGTAGCGTCCTCTACGAGCAGTACTTC
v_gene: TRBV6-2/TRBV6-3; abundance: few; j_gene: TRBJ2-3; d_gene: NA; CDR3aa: CATAGLSNFDTQYF; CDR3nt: TGTGCCACCGCCGGACTATCGAATTTCGATACGCAGTATTTT
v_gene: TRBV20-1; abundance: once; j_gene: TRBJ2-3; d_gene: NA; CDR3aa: CSARSWGGPADTQYF; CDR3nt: TGCAGTGCTAGATCCTGGGGCGGGCCCGCAGATACGCAGTATTTT
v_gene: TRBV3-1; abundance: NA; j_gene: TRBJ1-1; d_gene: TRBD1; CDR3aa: CASSPTGQGPEAFF; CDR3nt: TGTGCCAGCAGCCCTACCGGACAGGGGCCCGAAGCTTTCTTT
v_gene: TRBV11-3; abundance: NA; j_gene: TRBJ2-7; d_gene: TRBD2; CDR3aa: CASSLLEAGGPYEQYF; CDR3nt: TGTGCCAGCAGCCTCCTCGAGGCGGGAGGGCCCTACGAGCAGTACTTC
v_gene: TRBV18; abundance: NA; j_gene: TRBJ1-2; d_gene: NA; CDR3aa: CASLPAADYGYTF; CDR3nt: TGTGCCAGCCTTCCTGCAGCCGACTATGGCTACACCTTC
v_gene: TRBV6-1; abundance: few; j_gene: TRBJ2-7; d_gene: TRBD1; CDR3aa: CASSEVNGQGAPEQYF; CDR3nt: TGTGCCAGCAGTGAAGTGAACGGGCAGGGGGCTCCCGAGCAGTACTTC
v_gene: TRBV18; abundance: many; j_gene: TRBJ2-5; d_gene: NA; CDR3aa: CASSPPQETQYF; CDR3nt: TGTGCCAGCTCACCACCCCAAGAGACCCAGTACTTC
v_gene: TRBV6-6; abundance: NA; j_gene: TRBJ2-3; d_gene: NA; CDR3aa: CASSYSKVATDTQYF; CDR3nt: TGTGCCAGCAGTTACTCGAAGGTAGCCACAGATACGCAGTATTTT
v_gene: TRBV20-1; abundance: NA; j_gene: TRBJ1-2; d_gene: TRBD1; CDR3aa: CSASGGQKGGYTF; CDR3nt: TGCAGTGCTAGTGGGGGACAGAAGGGCGGCTACACCTTC
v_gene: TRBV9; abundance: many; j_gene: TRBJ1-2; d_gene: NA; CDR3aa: CASSVKVQGSYYGYTF; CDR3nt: TGTGCCAGCAGCGTAAAAGTGCAGGGGTCCTACTATGGCTACACCTTC